This TCR beta chain appears in the sequencing data of a study of radiation and T cells in renal cell carcinoma. Study overall: Nephrectomy followed 15 Gy stereotactic body radiation by 4 weeks.

As to time point: blood 2 weeks post-SBRT. Treatment in this sample: 15 Gy SBRT to primary tumor, nephrectomy 4 weeks later. Repertoires were generated with immunoSEQ multiplex PCR, while TCRdb's copy carries only in-frame clones and drops some. The sample lists 150,000 to 190,000 clones; about 87% were seen once. The CDR3 is made up of 20 amino acids. This material consisted of blood, taken from a patient whose treatment included radiotherapy and nephrectomy. The rearrangement links TRBV21-1 to TRBJ2-7; the table calls TRBD1, which could not be checked here. TRBV21-1 corresponds to a pseudogene. This sequence was found in a woman between 45 and 65 years old with renal cell carcinoma. The CDR3 nucleotides are TGTGCCAGCAGACTAAAGATACGAGGGACAGACCCCAGTAAGTCCTACGAGCAGTACTTC. It codes for CASRLKIRGTDPSKSYEQYF.